This T cell receptor beta chain was sequenced in a study of blood T cell repertoires in COVID-19. Whole-study context: The origin of the acute and convalescent COVID-19 samples was the United States, Italy and Spain.

Study processing details: Reference gene primers were amplified, and this amplification served to estimate nucleated cell counts. Using immunoSEQ multiplex PCR, the repertoire was profiled, and TCRdb retains in-frame clones only, with some absent. V, J and clone size are taken as reported in that table, and D and trimming were inferred from the DNA itself. The data contain some 98,000 clones, 75% to 85% of them seen just once; the ten biggest clones take up roughly 19%. The CDR3 extends over 18 amino acids. V shed 4 bases and J 2 bases; nucleotides not matched to a gene: 16. Per germline, CDR1 SGDLS and CDR2 YYNGEE.

The rearrangement links TRBV9 to TRBJ1-1, with 8 bases lining up with TRBD1. The receptor was derived from a human donor in a cohort sampled during active COVID-19. Sequencing was performed on peripheral blood. The CDR3 DNA follows: TGTGCCAGCAGCCGATATGACTCAGGGGGCGCCGAAAACACTGAAGCTTTCTTT. Translation gives CASSRYDSGGAENTEAFF. Based on the CDR3 plus reference TRBV9 and TRBJ1-1, the full variable domain is DSGVTQTPKHLITATGQRVTLRCSPRSGDLSVYWYQQSLDQGLQFLIQYYNGEERAKGNILERFSAQQFPDLHSELNLSSLELGDSALYFCASSRYDSGGAENTEAFFGQGTRLTVV.